The clone carrying this TCR beta chain was found many times. The V and J ends lost 2 bases and 5 bases, in that order; junction bases with no gene match: 2. CDR3 length: 15 residues. Germline V lookup: CDR1 LGHNA, CDR2 YSLEER. The sample is drawn from a study of shared clonotypes between healthy human individuals. Data came from immunoSEQ multiplex PCR; TCRdb stores just in-frame clones and leaves some out. The sample carries some 1 million clones, more than 65% recorded once. The chain uses TRBV4-3 and TRBJ1-4; 10 bases map to TRBD1. This clonotype was obtained from a man aged 18 to 35 in good health. Sequenced input: memory CD4+ T cells sorted from blood. Subset of the sample: CD45RA-negative fraction. CDR3 residues: CASSQRTGGNEKLFF. The CDR3 nucleotides are TGCGCCAGCAGCCAAAGGACAGGGGGGAATGAAAAACTGTTTTTT.